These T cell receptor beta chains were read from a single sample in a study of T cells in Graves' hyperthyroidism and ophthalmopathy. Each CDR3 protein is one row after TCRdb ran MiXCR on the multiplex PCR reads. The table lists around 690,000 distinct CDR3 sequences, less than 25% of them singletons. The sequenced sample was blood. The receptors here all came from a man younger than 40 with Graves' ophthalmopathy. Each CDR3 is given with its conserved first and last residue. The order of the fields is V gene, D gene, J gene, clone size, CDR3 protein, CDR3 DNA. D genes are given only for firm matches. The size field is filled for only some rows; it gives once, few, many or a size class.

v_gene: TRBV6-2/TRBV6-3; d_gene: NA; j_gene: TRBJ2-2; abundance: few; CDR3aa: CASRPPAGELFF; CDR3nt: TGTGCCAGCAGACCCCCCGCCGGGGAGCTGTTTTTT
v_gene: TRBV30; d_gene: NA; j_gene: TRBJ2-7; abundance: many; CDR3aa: CAWSRDETYEQYF; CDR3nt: TGTGCCTGGAGTCGGGACGAAACCTACGAGCAGTACTTC
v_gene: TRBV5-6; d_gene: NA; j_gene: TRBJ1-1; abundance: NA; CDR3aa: CASSLGQRRFSVNTEAFF; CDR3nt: TGTGCCAGCAGCTTGGGGCAGCGACGTTTCTCGGTTAACACTGAAGCTTTCTTT
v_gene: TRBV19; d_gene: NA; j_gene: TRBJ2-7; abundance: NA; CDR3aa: CASSIIGGDSYEQYF; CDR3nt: TGTGCCAGTAGTATTATTGGCGGGGACTCCTACGAGCAGTACTTC
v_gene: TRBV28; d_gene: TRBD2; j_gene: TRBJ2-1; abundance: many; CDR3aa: CASSRRGLADPYNEQFF; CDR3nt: TGTGCCAGCAGCCGACGGGGCCTAGCGGACCCCTACAATGAGCAGTTCTTC
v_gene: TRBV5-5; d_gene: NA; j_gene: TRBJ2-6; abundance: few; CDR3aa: CASVLSSGANVLTF; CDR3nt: TGTGCCAGCGTACTGAGCTCTGGGGCCAACGTCCTGACTTTC
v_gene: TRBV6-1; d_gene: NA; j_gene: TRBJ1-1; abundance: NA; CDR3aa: CASSRSEAFF; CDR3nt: TGTGCCAGCAGCCGAAGTGAAGCTTTCTTT
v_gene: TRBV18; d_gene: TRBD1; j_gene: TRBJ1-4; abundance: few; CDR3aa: CASSPRQGLSEKLFF; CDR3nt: TGTGCCAGCTCACCACGACAGGGATTAAGTGAAAAACTGTTTTTT
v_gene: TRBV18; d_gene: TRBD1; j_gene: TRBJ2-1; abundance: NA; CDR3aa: CASSPPFGTGSDEQFF; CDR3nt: TGTGCCAGCTCACCACCGTTTGGGACAGGGTCGGATGAGCAGTTCTTC
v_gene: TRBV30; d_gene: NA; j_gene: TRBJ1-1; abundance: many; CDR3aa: CANTKDLNTEAFF; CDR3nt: TGTGCCAACACGAAAGACCTGAACACTGAAGCTTTCTTT
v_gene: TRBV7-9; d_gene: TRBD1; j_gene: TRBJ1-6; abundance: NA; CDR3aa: CASSPGQALNSPLHF; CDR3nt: TGTGCCAGCAGTCCTGGACAGGCTCTTAATTCACCCCTCCACTTT
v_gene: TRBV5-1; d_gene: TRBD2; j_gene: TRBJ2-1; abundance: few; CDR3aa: CASSSTGTSGSNEQFF; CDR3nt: TGCGCCAGCAGCTCAACCGGGACTAGCGGGAGTAATGAGCAGTTCTTC
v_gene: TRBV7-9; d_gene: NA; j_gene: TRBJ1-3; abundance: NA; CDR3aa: CASNLLRDPLNTIYF; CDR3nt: TGTGCCAGCAACTTACTACGGGACCCTTTAAACACCATATATTTT
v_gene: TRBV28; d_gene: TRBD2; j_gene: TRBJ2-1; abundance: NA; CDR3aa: CASSSPTSGTKERFF; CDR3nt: TGTGCCAGCAGTTCCCCGACTAGCGGGACGAAAGAGCGGTTCTTC
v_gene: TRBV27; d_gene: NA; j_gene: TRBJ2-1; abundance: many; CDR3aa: CASSYSRVPYNEQFF; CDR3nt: TGTGCCAGCAGTTACTCCAGAGTACCCTACAATGAGCAGTTCTTC
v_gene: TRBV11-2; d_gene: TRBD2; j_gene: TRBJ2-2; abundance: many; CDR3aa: CASRLVAGGTGELFF; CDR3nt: TGTGCCAGCAGACTAGTGGCGGGAGGAACCGGGGAGCTGTTTTTT
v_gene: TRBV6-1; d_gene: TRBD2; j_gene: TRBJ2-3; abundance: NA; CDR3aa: CASKVAGSTDTQYF; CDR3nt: TGTGCCAGCAAAGTAGCGGGTAGCACAGATACGCAGTATTTT
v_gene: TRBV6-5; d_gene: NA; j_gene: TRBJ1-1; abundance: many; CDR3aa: CASSYTGTMNTEAFF; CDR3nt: TGTGCCAGCAGTTACACAGGTACTATGAACACTGAAGCTTTCTTT
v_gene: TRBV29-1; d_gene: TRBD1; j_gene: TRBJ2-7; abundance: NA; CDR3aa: CSAAPRGLVVEQYF; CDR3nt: TGCAGCGCCGCCCCCAGGGGGCTTGTTGTCGAGCAGTACTTC
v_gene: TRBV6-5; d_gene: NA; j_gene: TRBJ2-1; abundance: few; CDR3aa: CASSYASYNEQFF; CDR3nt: TGTGCCAGCAGTTACGCGTCGTACAATGAGCAGTTCTTC
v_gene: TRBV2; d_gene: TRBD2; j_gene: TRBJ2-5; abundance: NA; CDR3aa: CASRGLAGVQETQYF; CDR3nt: TGTGCCAGCAGGGGACTAGCGGGAGTTCAAGAGACCCAGTACTTC
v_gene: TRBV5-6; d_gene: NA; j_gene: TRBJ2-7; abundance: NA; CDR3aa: CASSLLGLQYF; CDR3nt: TGTGCCAGCAGCCTGCTGGGACTGCAGTACTTC
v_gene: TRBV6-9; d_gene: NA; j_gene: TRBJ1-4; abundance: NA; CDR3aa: CASSYSPPGAWTNERLFF; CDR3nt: TGTGCCAGCAGTTACAGTCCCCCAGGGGCCTGGACTAATGAAAGACTGTTTTTT
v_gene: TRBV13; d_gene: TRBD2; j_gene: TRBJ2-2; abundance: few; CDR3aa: CASSKIAGPNTGELFF; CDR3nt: TGTGCCAGCAGCAAAATAGCGGGACCGAACACCGGGGAGCTGTTTTTT
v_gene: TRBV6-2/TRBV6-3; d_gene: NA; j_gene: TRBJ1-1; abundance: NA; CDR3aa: CASSKVYGGPNTEAFF; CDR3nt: TGTGCCAGCAGTAAAGTCTACGGGGGACCCAACACTGAAGCTTTCTTT
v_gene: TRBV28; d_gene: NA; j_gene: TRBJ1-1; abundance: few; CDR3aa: CASSIPGRGSTEAFF; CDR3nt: TGTGCCAGCAGTATCCCGGGACGTGGGAGTACTGAAGCTTTCTTT
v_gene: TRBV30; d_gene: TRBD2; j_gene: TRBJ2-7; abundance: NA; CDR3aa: CAWSISRTSGAYEQYF; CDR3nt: TGTGCCTGGAGTATTTCCCGGACTAGCGGAGCCTACGAGCAGTACTTC
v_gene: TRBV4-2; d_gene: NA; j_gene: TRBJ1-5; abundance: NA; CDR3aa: CASSQESTGRNQPQHF; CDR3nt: TGTGCCAGCAGCCAAGAGAGTACAGGGCGAAATCAGCCCCAGCATTTT
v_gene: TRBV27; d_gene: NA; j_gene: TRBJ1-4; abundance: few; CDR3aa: CASSAGARANEKLFF; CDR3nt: TGTGCCAGCAGTGCCGGGGCACGGGCTAATGAAAAACTGTTTTTT
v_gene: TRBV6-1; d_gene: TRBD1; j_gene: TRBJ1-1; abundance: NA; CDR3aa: CASSPSGQGDTEAFF; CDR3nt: TGTGCCAGCAGCCCTTCGGGACAGGGCGACACTGAAGCTTTCTTT
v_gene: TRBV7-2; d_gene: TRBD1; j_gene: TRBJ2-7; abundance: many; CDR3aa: CASSSDRGLYEQYF; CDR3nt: TGTGCCAGCAGTTCGGACAGGGGCCTCTACGAGCAGTACTTC
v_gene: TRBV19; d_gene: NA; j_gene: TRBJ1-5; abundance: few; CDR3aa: CASSTDSGRGPQHF; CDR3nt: TGTGCCAGTAGTACAGACAGTGGCAGAGGGCCCCAGCATTTT
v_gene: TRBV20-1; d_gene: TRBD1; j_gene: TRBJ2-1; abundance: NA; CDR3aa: CSARSRTGAYNEQFF; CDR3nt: TGCAGTGCTAGGTCTCGGACAGGGGCCTACAATGAGCAGTTCTTC
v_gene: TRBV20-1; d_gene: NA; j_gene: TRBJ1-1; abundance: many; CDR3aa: CSARDIAFF; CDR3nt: TGCAGTGCTAGGGACATAGCTTTCTTT
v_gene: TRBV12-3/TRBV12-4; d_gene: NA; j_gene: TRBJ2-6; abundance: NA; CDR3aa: CASSLSAAGANVLTF; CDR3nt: TGTGCCAGCAGTTTATCCGCTGCCGGGGCCAACGTCCTGACTTTC
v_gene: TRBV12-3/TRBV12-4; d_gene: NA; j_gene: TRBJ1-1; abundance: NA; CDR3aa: CASSMLSGNTEAFF; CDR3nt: TGTGCCAGCAGTATGCTTTCAGGGAACACTGAAGCTTTCTTT
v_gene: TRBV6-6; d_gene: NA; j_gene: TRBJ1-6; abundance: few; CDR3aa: CASSYSGTPLHF; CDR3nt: TGTGCCAGCAGTTACTCGGGAACACCCCTCCACTTT
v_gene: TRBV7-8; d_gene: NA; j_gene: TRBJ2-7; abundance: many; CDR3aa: CASSRAQRSYEQYF; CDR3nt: TGTGCCAGCAGCCGGGCCCAGAGATCCTACGAGCAGTACTTC
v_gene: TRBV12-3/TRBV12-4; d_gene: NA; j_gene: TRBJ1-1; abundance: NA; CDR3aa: CASIRDGYTEAFF; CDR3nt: TGTGCCAGTATAAGGGACGGTTACACTGAAGCTTTCTTT
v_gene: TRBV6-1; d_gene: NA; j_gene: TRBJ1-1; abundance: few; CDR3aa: CASSSGDEAFF; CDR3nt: TGTGCCAGCAGCTCGGGGGATGAAGCTTTCTTT
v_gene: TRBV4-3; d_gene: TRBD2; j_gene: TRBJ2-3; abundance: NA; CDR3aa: CASSRLAGGSSDTQYF; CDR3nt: TGCGCCAGCAGCCGATTAGCGGGGGGTAGTTCAGATACGCAGTATTTT
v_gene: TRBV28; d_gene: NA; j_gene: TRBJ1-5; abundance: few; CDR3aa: CASSFWGNQPQHF; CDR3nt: TGTGCCAGCAGTTTTTGGGGCAATCAGCCCCAGCATTTT
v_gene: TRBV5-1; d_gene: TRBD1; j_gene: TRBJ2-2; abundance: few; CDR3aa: CASRFSRGTGELFF; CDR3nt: TGCGCCAGCAGGTTTTCCAGGGGGACCGGGGAGCTGTTTTTT